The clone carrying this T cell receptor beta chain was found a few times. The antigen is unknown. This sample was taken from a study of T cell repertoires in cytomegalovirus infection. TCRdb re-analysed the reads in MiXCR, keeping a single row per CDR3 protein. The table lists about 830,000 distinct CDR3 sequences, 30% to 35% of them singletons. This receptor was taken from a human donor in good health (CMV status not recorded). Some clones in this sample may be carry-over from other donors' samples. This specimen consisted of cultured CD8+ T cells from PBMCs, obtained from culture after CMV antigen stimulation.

In nucleotides, the CDR3 is TGTGCCAGCAGCTTAAAGAGGCCGGACCAAGCCACCTTTAACTATGGCTACACCTTC. Its protein is CASSLKRPDQATFNYGYTF. The V gene is TRBV7-2, the J gene TRBJ1-2; D is unclear. The CDR3 totals 19 residues. The germline gives CDR1 SGHTA, CDR2 FQGNSA. The germline V and J ends were trimmed by 2 bases and 1 base, with 23 bases remaining between them.